This T cell receptor beta chain was captured in a study of blood T cell repertoires in COVID-19. The sample holds one count of this clone. Authors' processing steps: From reference gene primer amplification, estimates of nucleated cell counts were derived. Using immunoSEQ multiplex PCR, the repertoire was profiled, and TCRdb retains in-frame clones only, with some absent. V, J and clone size were drawn from that table, and D and trimming were deduced from the DNA. Of roughly 230,000 clones detected, roughly 84% appear once; the ten largest clones hold 8% to 11%. V lost 10 bases and J lost 2, with 12 bases in between. Germline V gives CDR1 SGHAT, CDR2 FQNNGV. The CDR3 is 13 residues long.

Sequencing was done on a sample of peripheral blood. The rearrangement uses TRBV11-2 and TRBJ1-3; D remains ambiguous. The source is a woman aged 80 or over with COVID-19, enrolled during active disease. The CDR3 nucleotides are TGTGCCACCCAAGCGATGGCTGGAAACACCATATATTTT. Translated: CATQAMAGNTIYF.